This TCR beta chain derives from a study of blood T cell repertoires in COVID-19 (dated by TCRdb to 2018 to 2020). As for the study more broadly: Samples covering the acute and convalescent phases of COVID-19 were provided by collaborators in the United States, Italy and Spain. The material from the prospective study consisted of cDNA or gDNA derived from T cells, B-cell-depleted T cells, or PBMCs. Subjects who had been exposed to COVID-19, were actively infected with it, or had recovered from it provided the deeply sampled blood TCRbeta repertoires that made up the dataset. The repertoires were released in a freely available public database intended as a resource for research on the immune response to SARS-CoV-2. The samples were drawn from two sources: the first 160 participants of the ongoing ImmuneRACE study, and 1,000 to 1,500 subjects contributed by 6 global collaborators. Sample metadata almost always included a de-identified subject ID, COVID-19 status, age in years and sex. Where available, HLA class I and class II types were taken from metadata supplied by the sample provider and were not determined by assay-based typing. Beyond this particular receptor, the publication reports: The quantity of clinical and demographic metadata differed by source and by participant and was supplied without curation.

V is reduced by 5 bases and J by 7 bases, leaving a spacing of 15 bases between them. CDR1 SGHVS and CDR2 FQNEAQ are derived from the germline V gene. There are 14 amino acids in the CDR3, from cysteine to phenylalanine inclusive. The read is trimmed to its CDR3 DNA, 42 bases read in frame from base 1. In the case of this clone: Its antigen is currently not known. There are no base qualities to consult, and no much larger clone falls within one base.

TCRbeta CDR3 regions were amplified from genomic DNA using the immunoSEQ Assay, a bias-controlled multiplex PCR. Per the source publication's procedure: The number of nucleated cells in each sample was estimated from the amplification of reference gene primers within the assay. Sequence reads were collapsed and filtered to measure the absolute abundance of every unique TCRbeta CDR3 rearrangement. For each sample, productive Simpson clonality was calculated as the square root of Simpson's diversity index over productive rearrangements. Not all clones reach the TCRdb copy of this immuneACCESS table, which keeps in-frame sequences only. Checked studies attribute under half of the gap to unresolved V genes and leave the rest unexplained. Clone size and V and J calls were adopted from that table, with D and trimming inferred from the DNA. This sample is represented by over 150,000 clones; roughly 84% of them were singletons. Of the sample, about 7% falls within the top ten clones.

Collaborating institutions collected whole blood in K2EDTA tubes following their own protocols. For TCRbeta analysis, collaborators shipped samples in one of three forms: frozen whole blood, isolated PBMCs, or DNA extracted from either of those sample types. This clonotype originated in a man aged 45-60 years with active or convalescent COVID-19. The V gene is TRBV7-8 and the J gene is TRBJ1-5; the best D guess is TRBD1, with 5 bases matching. Specimen: peripheral blood. The DNA sequence is as follows: TGTGCCAGCAGCCCTGGGGCATACGGACAGCCCCAGCATTTT. Its coded protein is CASSPGAYGQPQHF.